This T cell receptor (beta chain) emerged from a study of cytomegalovirus exposure and HLA in healthy donors. The study, taken as a whole, reports: One variant, a missense change in DCLRE1C, was linked in a later analysis to TCR beta V- and J-gene trimming.

This PCR relied on a set of 60 Vbeta primers and 13 Jbeta primers. This table comes from immunoSEQ multiplex PCR, and its TCRdb copy is limited to in-frame clones, with some not included. This table holds under 150,000 clones, approximately 84% found once. This clone was seen once. What it binds is not known. Trimming took 6 bases from V and 4 from J, leaving 19 bases between them. CDR3 length: 16 amino acids. Germline assignment: CDR1 LNHDA and CDR2 SQIVND (reference sequence). The chain combines TRBV19 with TRBJ2-1, with a possible D match to TRBD1 (8 bases). What was sequenced was PBMCs. This receptor was taken from a man aged 30 to 39 in good health and CMV-seropositive. Here the CDR3 DNA reads TGTGCCAGTAGCACAGGGGGAGGGGGGGGATACAATGAGCAGTTCTTC. It specifies CASSTGGGGGYNEQFF. Variable domain in full (rest from reference TRBV19 and TRBJ2-1): DGGITQSPKYLFRKEGQNVTLSCEQNLNHDAMYWYRQDPGQGLRLIYYSQIVNDFQKGDIAEGYSVSREKKESFPLTVTSAQKNPTAFYLCASSTGGGGGYNEQFFGPGTRLTVL.